This T cell receptor beta chain originates from a study of T cells in Graves' hyperthyroidism and ophthalmopathy. Details on this clonotype: Its target is unknown.

Study-wide results and limits: Blood also held most thyroid clonotypes expanded beyond 0.001.

Amplification of TCR beta CDR3 regions was performed using RNA transcripts as template. The HTBI primer set drove a first-round RT-PCR of the TCR CDR3. In TCRdb, the multiplex PCR reads were re-called with MiXCR into one record per CDR3 protein. This table has some 700,000 distinct CDR3 sequences, roughly 17% appearing once. This CDR3 is built from 14 residues. V was pared by 0 bases and J by 8 bases, with 11 bases between. Germline lookup yields CDR1 SGHRS and CDR2 YFSETQ. V gene TRBV5-1 combines with J gene TRBJ1-4; a possible D gene is TRBD1 (6 bases). The sample taken for sequencing was blood. The receptor's source is a man in his fifties with Graves' hyperthyroidism. The CDR3 region has the DNA TGCGCCAGCAGCTTGGAGCAGGGGCTAGAAAAACTGTTTTTT. Its translation: CASSLEQGLEKLFF.